The present TCR beta chain was sequenced within a study of neurological immune-mediated disorders. Whole-study findings and limits: In multiple sclerosis patients, the repertoire cluster was unrelated to clinical or MRI findings. Phylogenetic grouping assigned the repertoires of 18 of 34 multiple sclerosis patients to a single related-CDR3 cluster, representing a possible signature. Across subjects, expanded clones had no CDR3 amino acid sequences in common, pointing to private repertoires in all groups.

This clonotype was counted at least ten times. What it binds is unknown. This CDR3 comprises 14 residues. V shed 0 bases and J shed 5 bases, with 10 bases lying between them. Per germline, CDR1 SGHRS and CDR2 YFSETQ. As for time point: longitudinal time-point 1 (baseline). The yield of each sequencing run was over 160 million TCR-beta sequences from 15-18 subjects. A single record per CDR3 protein comes from TCRdb applying MiXCR to the 5' RACE reads. The sample shows tens of thousands of distinct CDR3 sequences, 3% to 3.5% of them seen only once. Source material: PBMCs. This chain uses TRBV5-1 with TRBJ2-3; the D gene is possibly TRBD2 (6 bases). This TCR came from a woman aged 55-69 years with multiple sclerosis. CDR3 protein: CASSLDLGGDTQYF. The CDR3 DNA sequence: TGCGCCAGCAGCTTGGATCTCGGGGGAGATACGCAGTATTTT.